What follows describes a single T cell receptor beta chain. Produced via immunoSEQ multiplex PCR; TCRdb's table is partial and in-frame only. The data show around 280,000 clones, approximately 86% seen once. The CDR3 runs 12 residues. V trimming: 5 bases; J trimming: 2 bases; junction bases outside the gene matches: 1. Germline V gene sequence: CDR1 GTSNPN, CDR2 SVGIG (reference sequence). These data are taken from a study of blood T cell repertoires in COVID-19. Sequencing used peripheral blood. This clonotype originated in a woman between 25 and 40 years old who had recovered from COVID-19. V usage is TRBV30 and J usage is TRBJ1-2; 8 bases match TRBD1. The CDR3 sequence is CAWDRGNYGYTF. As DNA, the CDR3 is TGTGCCTGGGACAGGGGAAACTATGGCTACACCTTC.